The 9 T cell receptor beta chains below come from one sample, sequenced in a study of T-cell reconstitution after alpha-beta-depleted transplantation in children. Unique molecular identifiers were incorporated into the prepared TCRbeta library. TCRdb itself ran the PCR reads through MiXCR, one entry per CDR3 protein. The table lists 450,000 to 550,000 distinct CDR3 sequences, 11% of them singletons. The specimen comprised PBMCs, mostly from graft donor cells, sampled 180 days after TCRalphabeta/CD19-depleted stem cell transplant. The receptors shown here come from a female patient aged 2-15 years who had a stem cell transplant for aplastic anemia, so the T cells may come from the graft donor.

The sample holds many counts of this clonotype. The V gene is TRBV14, the J gene TRBJ1-1, with unresolved D. V shed 4 bases and J shed 5 bases, with 8 bases lying between them. Per germline, CDR1 SGHDN and CDR2 FVKESK. CDR3 length equals 12 residues. CDR3 DNA sequence: TGTGCCAGCAGCCCCTCCTGGACTGAAGCTTTCTTT. Translation: CASSPSWTEAFF. The whole variable domain, filled in from reference TRBV14 and TRBJ1-1, reads EAGVTQFPSHSVIEKGQTVTLRCDPISGHDNLYWYRRVMGKEIKFLLHFVKESKQDESGMPNNRFLAERTGGTYSTLKVQPAELEDSGVYFCASSPSWTEAFFGQGTRLTVV.

This clonotype showed up just a few times. The chain is built from TRBV7-2 and TRBJ2-7, with 7 bases aligning to TRBD1. The trim removed 5 bases at V and 4 bases at J, leaving 11 bases unmatched. Germline values: CDR1 SGHTA, CDR2 FQGNSA. CDR3 length equals 15 residues. This CDR3 reads CASSRGTAGIYEQYF. The CDR3, as DNA: TGTGCCAGCAGCCGTGGGACAGCTGGGATTTACGAGCAGTACTTC.

The chain employs TRBV6-5 and TRBJ2-1; no firm D call. CDR3 size: 12 residues. Germline V gives CDR1 MNHEY, CDR2 SVGAGI. V dropped 2 bases and J dropped 6 bases, with 5 bases sitting between them. CDR3 residues: CASSYDFNEQFF. For the CDR3, the DNA is TGTGCCAGCAGTTACGACTTCAATGAGCAGTTCTTC.

The chain couples TRBV12-3 or TRBV12-4 to TRBJ1-1; D call uncertain. The CDR3 totals 11 residues. Trimming shortened V by 4 bases and J by 6 bases, and 6 bases separated the two germline ends. The CDR3 sequence is CASSSRSEAFF. The CDR3 nucleotides are TGTGCCAGCAGTTCACGATCTGAAGCTTTCTTT.

This sequence joins TRBV12-3 or TRBV12-4 and TRBJ2-2, with D unresolved. The CDR3 loop spans 14 amino acids. V dropped 7 bases and J dropped 1 base, with 10 bases sitting between them. The CDR3 here is CASTYGRNTGELFF. The CDR3 DNA follows: TGTGCCAGCACTTATGGGCGGAACACCGGGGAGCTGTTTTTT.

This clonotype was observed at least ten times. The chain links TRBV6-1 to TRBJ1-2, with D tentatively TRBD1 (5 bases). Germline CDR1 is MNHNS and CDR2 is SASEGT. CDR3 length: 14 amino acids. V was clipped by 7 bases and J by 3 bases, with 15 bases between them. This CDR3 reads CASKFSGLDYGYTF. The CDR3 DNA reads as TGTGCCAGCAAATTCTCGGGACTTGACTATGGCTACACCTTC.

This clonotype has more than one count but fewer than ten. The chain combines TRBV18 with TRBJ2-1, with D perhaps TRBD2 (5 bases). Per germline, CDR1 KGHSH and CDR2 LQKENI. CDR3 length: 18 residues. Trimming cost V 0 bases and J 1 base, with 16 bases left between them. In nucleotides, the CDR3 is TGTGCCAGCTCACCACCGGTGGCTACTAGAGGGTCCTACAATGAGCAGTTCTTC. Translated, it gives CASSPPVATRGSYNEQFF.

This chain joins TRBV7-9 and TRBJ1-4, with D perhaps TRBD1 (6 bases). Germline V gene lookup returns CDR1 SEHNR and CDR2 FQNEAQ (reference sequence). The CDR3 covers 16 residues. Trimming shortened V by 4 bases and J by 0 bases, and 12 bases separated the two germline ends. The CDR3, as DNA: TGTGCCAGCAGCTCGGGGGGCGATGCAACTAATGAAAAACTGTTTTTT. Its translation is CASSSGGDATNEKLFF.

This clonotype was seen a handful of times. The V gene is TRBV10-3, the J gene TRBJ2-7; 7 nucleotides agree with TRBD1. This CDR3 contains 15 residues. With 0 bases clipped from V and 2 bases from J, the junction kept 4 bases outside the gene matches. Germline V lookup: CDR1 ENHRY, CDR2 SYGVKD. CDR3 sequence (DNA): TGTGCCATCAGTGAGTCTGGGGGACAGACCTACGAGCAGTACTTC. Amino acids: CAISESGGQTYEQYF.